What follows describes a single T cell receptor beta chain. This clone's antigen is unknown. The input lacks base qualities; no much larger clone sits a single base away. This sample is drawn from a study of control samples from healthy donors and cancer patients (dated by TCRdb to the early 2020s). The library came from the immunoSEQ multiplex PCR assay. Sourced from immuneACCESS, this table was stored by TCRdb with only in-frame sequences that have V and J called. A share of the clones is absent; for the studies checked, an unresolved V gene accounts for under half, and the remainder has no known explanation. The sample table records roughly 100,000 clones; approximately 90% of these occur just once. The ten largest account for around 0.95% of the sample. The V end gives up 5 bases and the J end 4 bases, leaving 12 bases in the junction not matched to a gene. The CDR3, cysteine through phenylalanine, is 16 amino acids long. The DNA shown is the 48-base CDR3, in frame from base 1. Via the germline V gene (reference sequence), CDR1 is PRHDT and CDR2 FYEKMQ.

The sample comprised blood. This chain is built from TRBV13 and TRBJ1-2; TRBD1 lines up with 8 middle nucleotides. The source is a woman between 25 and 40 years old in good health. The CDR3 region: CASSPSGTGESYGYTF. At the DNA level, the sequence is TGTGCCAGCAGCCCCTCCGGGACAGGTGAGAGCTATGGCTACACCTTC.